These 25 T cell receptor beta chains came from one sample sequenced in a study of PD-1 blockade in classical Hodgkin lymphoma. Some clones are missing from TCRdb's copy, which holds only in-frame ones; the method was immunoSEQ multiplex PCR. Of around 13,000 clones listed, about 78% were seen once; the top ten hold about 25%. With no exception, relapse followed autologous stem cell transplantation in all patients, and brentuximab vedotin exposure varied. This material consisted of peripheral blood mononuclear cells (PBMCs), taken before the second cycle of nivolumab. The source of these receptors is a human donor with classical Hodgkin lymphoma.

V gene TRBV29-1 combines with J gene TRBJ1-2, with a possible D match to TRBD1 (6 bases). Germline V lookup: CDR1 SQVTM, CDR2 ANQGSEA. The length of the CDR3 is 13 residues. V gave up 8 bases and J gave up 10 bases, with 23 bases separating them. CDR3 nucleotide sequence: TGCAGCACGGGTGTTAATACAGGGTCTTACTACACCTTC. It codes for CSTGVNTGSYYTF.

This chain connects TRBV18 to TRBJ1-2; D is unclear. Germline lookup yields CDR1 KGHSH and CDR2 LQKENI. V was cut by 3 bases and J by 6 bases, with 8 bases left in between. This CDR3 is built from 12 residues. The CDR3 DNA sequence: TGTGCCAGCTCACCGCTCCTCGATGGCTACACCTTC. Residues: CASSPLLDGYTF.

This chain uses TRBV2 with TRBJ2-7; possibly TRBD1 for D (6 bases). From germline, CDR1 is SNHLY and CDR2 FYNNEI. The CDR3 extends over 14 amino acids. Trimming pared 7 bases from V and 6 bases from J, leaving 19 bases between. The CDR3 is CASKSQGITGEQYF. The CDR3, as DNA: TGTGCCAGCAAGTCCCAGGGGATAACTGGCGAGCAGTACTTC.

The chain employs TRBV20-1 and TRBJ2-1; perhaps D is TRBD1 or TRBD2 (5 bases each). CDR1 is DFQATT, CDR2 SNEGSKA, per germline (reference sequence). The CDR3 is 11 residues long. The CDR3 DNA is TGCAGCGGGGCGAAGAACAATGAGCAGTTCTTC. The encoded protein is CSGAKNNEQFF.

V and J are TRBV7-8 and TRBJ2-1; 10 bases agree with TRBD2. Germline V CDR1 and CDR2: SGHVS, FQNEAQ. Losses at the gene ends were 1 base for V and 7 bases for J; bases not matched to a gene: 4. The CDR3 is made up of 15 amino acids. In DNA form, the CDR3 reads TGTGCCAGCAGCTTAGGAGCGGGGGGGCTGAATGAGCAGTTCTTC. This gives the protein CASSLGAGGLNEQFF.

This clone was picked up one time. This chain joins TRBV7-8 and TRBJ1-5; TRBD1 is a possible D gene (6 bases). Trimming took 5 bases from V and 0 from J, leaving 14 bases between them. The CDR3 spans 16 residues. The germline V gene has CDR1 SGHVS and CDR2 FQNEAQ. The chain's CDR3 is CASSHGQTYSNQPQHF. In nucleotides, the CDR3 is TGTGCCAGCAGCCACGGACAGACTTATAGCAATCAGCCCCAGCATTTT.

In its sample, this clone was seen once. The rearrangement joins TRBV9 to TRBJ1-1; tentatively, D is TRBD1 (6 bases). With 4 bases removed from V and 3 bases from J, the gap between germline ends came to 16 bases. This CDR3 is built from 15 residues. Germline CDR1 is SGDLS and CDR2 is YYNGEE. CDR3 amino acids: CASSPQGWRDTEAFF. CDR3 bases: TGTGCCAGCAGCCCTCAGGGGTGGCGGGACACTGAAGCTTTCTTT. The full variable domain, rest sourced from reference TRBV9 and TRBJ1-1, is DSGVTQTPKHLITATGQRVTLRCSPRSGDLSVYWYQQSLDQGLQFLIQYYNGEERAKGNILERFSAQQFPDLHSELNLSSLELGDSALYFCASSPQGWRDTEAFFGQGTRLTVV.

The chain couples TRBV6-1 to TRBJ2-5; unclear D gene. Trimming took off 1 base at V and 5 bases at J, with 14 bases between the two ends. The germline gives CDR1 MNHNS, CDR2 SASEGT. This CDR3 has 15 residues. The CDR3 coding sequence is TGTGCCAGCAGTGAAGACTTCTTAACCTACGAGACCCAGTACTTC. Encoded protein: CASSEDFLTYETQYF.

The chain joins TRBV27 to TRBJ2-4, with 8 bases matching TRBD2. Losses at the gene ends were 5 bases for V and 7 bases for J; bases not matched to a gene: 4. Germline CDR1 MNHEY, CDR2 SMNVEV (reference sequence). This CDR3 contains 13 residues. CDR3 DNA sequence: TGTGCCAGCAGTGTGTCTAGCGGGAACATTCAGTACTTC. It encodes CASSVSSGNIQYF.

This clone was seen once. This chain uses TRBV27 with TRBJ2-1; TRBD2 matches 9 bases. The CDR3 consists of 16 residues. In germline, CDR1 is MNHEY, CDR2 SMNVEV (reference sequence). V trimming: 2 bases; J trimming: 8 bases; junction bases outside the gene matches: 10. The CDR3 DNA follows: TGTGCCAGCAGTTTAAGGGCGGGGGGGCTGGCCGATGAGCAGTTCTTC. It translates to CASSLRAGGLADEQFF.

This clone showed up just a few times. The V gene is TRBV10-1, the J gene TRBJ1-5, with no clear D. CDR1 WNHNN and CDR2 SYGVQD come from the germline V gene (reference sequence). The CDR3 sequence is 13 residues long. The V gene lost 0 bases and the J gene lost 6 bases, with 6 bases spanning the gap. DNA of the CDR3: TGCGCCAGCAGTGAGTCCGGGAGTCAGCCCCAGCATTTT. Encoded protein: CASSESGSQPQHF.

Judged by abundance, this clone is large. J is TRBJ2-2 and V is TRBV6-5; D is undetermined. CDR3 length: 15 residues. Germline-derived CDR1 and CDR2 are MNHEY and SVGAGI. V gave up 0 bases and J gave up 2 bases, with 7 bases separating them. CDR3 loop: CASSYSSPNTGELFF. CDR3 coding DNA: TGTGCCAGCAGTTACTCATCCCCAAACACCGGGGAGCTGTTTTTT.

The chain recombines TRBV7-2 with TRBJ2-1; D unclear. Trimming shortened V by 1 base and J by 9 bases, and 1 base separated the two germline ends. The CDR3 extends over 10 amino acids. Looked up from germline, CDR1 is SGHTA and CDR2 is FQGNSA. CDR3 nucleotides: TGTGCCAGCAGCTTAGGTGAGCAGTTCTTC. This gives the protein CASSLGEQFF. Using reference TRBV7-2 and TRBJ2-1 for the parts outside the CDR3, the full variable domain is GAGVSQSPSNKVTEKGKDVELRCDPISGHTALYWYRQSLGQGLEFLIYFQGNSAPDKSGLPSDRFSAERTGGSVSTLTIQRTQQEDSAVYLCASSLGEQFFGPGTRLTVL.

This clone was recorded a few times. The J gene is TRBJ2-1, the V gene TRBV5-3; tentatively, D is TRBD1 or TRBD2 (5 bases each). TRBV5-3 is known as an ORF, though its function is uncertain. The CDR3 has 16 amino acids. V lost 8 bases and J lost 4, with 22 bases in between. The CDR3 sequence: CASSPMLRGGYNEQFF. CDR3 sequence (DNA): TGTGCCAGCTCCCCCATGCTTAGGGGCGGGTACAATGAGCAGTTCTTC.

Comment on this clone: One base away lies a much larger clone, so this may be a sequencing read error. The V and J genes are TRBV7-2 and TRBJ2-1, with 7 bases fitting TRBD2. J was trimmed by 6 bases and V by 1 base; bases with no gene match: 6. This CDR3 comprises 15 residues. CDR1 SGHTA and CDR2 FQGNSA come from the germline V gene. The CDR3 region is CASSLGRTSFNEQFF. In DNA form, the CDR3 reads TGTGCCAGCAGCTTAGGGAGGACTAGTTTCAATGAGCAGTTCTTC.

The chain combines TRBV7-2 with TRBJ1-5; the D gene is possibly TRBD1 (5 bases). Trimming removed 3 bases at V and 0 bases at J, with 9 bases between. Germline-derived CDR1 and CDR2 are SGHTA and FQGNSA. The CDR3 runs to 15 residues. CDR3 protein: CASSLVGDSNQPQHF. CDR3 bases: TGTGCCAGCAGCTTGGTAGGGGATAGCAATCAGCCCCAGCATTTT. The whole variable domain, filled in from reference TRBV7-2 and TRBJ1-5, reads GAGVSQSPSNKVTEKGKDVELRCDPISGHTALYWYRQSLGQGLEFLIYFQGNSAPDKSGLPSDRFSAERTGGSVSTLTIQRTQQEDSAVYLCASSLVGDSNQPQHFGDGTRLSIL.

The V gene is TRBV7-2, the J gene TRBJ1-6; 9 bases agree with TRBD1. This CDR3 spans 13 amino acids. CDR1 and CDR2 from the germline V gene are SGHTA and FQGNSA. J gave up 9 bases and V 6 bases, and 3 bases lay outside the gene matches. CDR3 in DNA: TGTGCCAGCAGGGGACAGGGAGGTTCACCCCTCCACTTT. Amino acid sequence: CASRGQGGSPLHF.

V is TRBV18 and J is TRBJ2-5, with a weak D call TRBD1 (5 bases). The CDR3 totals 13 residues. V lost 2 bases, J lost 10 bases, and 14 bases lay in between. Per the germline V gene, CDR1 is KGHSH and CDR2 is LQKENI. This CDR3 reads CASSPGAGQDQYF. CDR3 DNA: TGTGCCAGCTCACCAGGGGCAGGCCAAGACCAGTACTTC.

The CDR3 DNA reads as TGTGCCAGCAGCCAGAGGCGGGACCAAGAGACCCAGTACTTC. It specifies CASSQRRDQETQYF. The chain uses TRBV7-2 and TRBJ2-5; D might be TRBD2 (5 bases). The germline V gene has CDR1 SGHTA and CDR2 FQGNSA. The CDR3 is 14 residues long. V lost 5 bases and J 0 bases, leaving 10 bases between the germline ends.

The rearrangement uses TRBV27 and TRBJ2-5; 9 nucleotides match TRBD2. CDR1 is MNHEY, CDR2 SMNVEV, per germline (reference sequence). V lost 7 bases, J lost 1 base, and 10 bases stayed unmatched. The length of the CDR3 is 16 residues. The CDR3 nucleotides read TGTGCCAGCACGTCAGTGGCGGGGGGGCCCCAAGAGACCCAGTACTTC. Protein: CASTSVAGGPQETQYF.

The chain joins TRBV18 to TRBJ1-2, with TRBD1 matching over 7 bases. Germline lookup yields CDR1 KGHSH and CDR2 LQKENI. Trimming cost V 1 base and J 6 bases; bases outside gene matches: 11. The CDR3 length is 16 residues. The chain's CDR3 is CASSPRRQRGQDGYTF. CDR3 DNA sequence: TGTGCCAGCTCACCACGACGTCAAAGGGGGCAGGATGGCTACACCTTC.

V is TRBV7-8 and J is TRBJ2-7, with 8 nucleotides matching TRBD1. The germline CDR1 and CDR2 sequences are SGHVS and FQNEAQ. The CDR3 has 15 amino acids. J was trimmed by 3 bases and V by 5 bases; bases with no gene match: 9. CDR3 nucleotide sequence: TGTGCCAGCAGCAGAAGACAGGGGTTAAACTACGAGCAGTACTTC. It yields the protein CASSRRQGLNYEQYF.

V is TRBV10-3 and J is TRBJ1-6; 7 bases align to TRBD1. Trimming cost V 6 bases and J 3 bases; bases outside gene matches: 5. The CDR3 extends over 15 amino acids. Germline CDR1 ENHRY, CDR2 SYGVKD. The CDR3, as DNA: TGTGCCATCAGCACGGGACAGCTCTATAATTCACCCCTCCACTTT. This translates into CAISTGQLYNSPLHF.

The chain has TRBV6-5 and TRBJ2-5; D not resolved. This CDR3 spans 14 amino acids. V dropped 0 bases and J dropped 7 bases, with 12 bases sitting between them. From germline, CDR1 is MNHEY and CDR2 SVGAGI. CDR3 residues: CASSYSGRQPTQYF. CDR3 DNA sequence: TGTGCCAGCAGTTACTCCGGGCGGCAGCCGACCCAGTACTTC.

V gene TRBV7-6 combines with J gene TRBJ2-7, with 12 bases matching TRBD2. This CDR3 is 17 amino acids long. V was clipped by 5 bases and J by 2 bases; unmatched bases: 10. Looked up from germline, CDR1 is SGHVS and CDR2 is FNYEAQ. The CDR3 loop is CASSRKHGLAGTYEQYF. Written as DNA, the CDR3 is TGTGCCAGCAGCCGGAAGCACGGACTAGCGGGGACCTACGAGCAGTACTTC.